This T cell receptor (beta chain) emerged from a study of CD8 T cells in Susac syndrome. With random hexamers, roughly 0.5 to 1 ug RNA was reverse transcribed. Multiplex immunoSEQ PCR targeted 54 Vbeta and 13 Jbeta TCR beta segments. Using its own MiXCR run on the immunoSEQ multiplex PCR reads, TCRdb lists one record per CDR3 protein. The sample contains around 150,000 distinct CDR3 sequences, 95% of which appear only once. This clonotype showed up just once. V was pared by 6 bases and J by 3 bases, with 11 bases of the junction left unmatched. The CDR3 covers 14 residues. Germline lookup yields CDR1 DFQATT and CDR2 SNEGSKA (reference sequence).

Input material: CD4+ T cells from PBMCs. The source is a human donor with multiple sclerosis. The chain is built from TRBV20-1 and TRBJ2-7; 7 bases match TRBD2. CDR3 residues: CSAQPGLLFYEQYF. The CDR3 DNA reads as TGCAGTGCGCAGCCGGGACTACTTTTCTACGAGCAGTACTTC.